This T cell receptor beta chain was found in a study of breast tumors, draining lymph nodes, adjacent tissues. This clonotype has at least ten counts. The antigen is unknown. A single record per CDR3 protein comes from TCRdb applying MiXCR to the multiplex PCR reads. This table holds around 150,000 distinct CDR3 sequences, approximately 32% found once. Broader study findings: Compared with basal-like, luminal-like tumors shared significantly more repertoire with nontumor tissue. Compared with lymph nodes, tumors were less diverse; compared with nontumor tissue, more. Most tumor T cells seemingly derive from lymph node, then expand in tumor.

Breast cancer patients provided tissue from their axillary draining lymph nodes. The sample was axillary lymph node tissue. The receptor's source is a female donor with breast cancer. Some clones in this sample may be carry-over from other donors' samples.

CDR3 nucleotide sequence: TGTGCCGGTACCGGGACAGGGGGGACCCAGTACTTC. Its protein is CAGTGTGGTQYF. The rearrangement uses TRBV2 and TRBJ2-5; TRBD1 matches 11 bases. The germline gives CDR1 SNHLY, CDR2 FYNNEI. J was trimmed by 7 bases and V by 11 bases; bases with no gene match: 6. The CDR3 length is 12 residues.